This T cell receptor beta chain was sequenced during a study of blood T cell repertoires in COVID-19. Study-level background: Whether acute or convalescent, the COVID-19 samples came from the United States, Italy and Spain. PBMCs, B-cell-depleted T cells, or T cells provided the cDNA or gDNA that made up the material.

With 0 bases removed from V and 4 bases from J, the gap between germline ends came to 6 bases. The CDR3 totals 14 residues. Per the germline V gene, CDR1 is LGHNT and CDR2 is FRNRAP. Source study methods: Counts of nucleated cells, estimated from reference gene primer amplification, were obtained. Assay: immunoSEQ multiplex PCR; the TCRdb copy retains only in-frame clones and omits some. V and J calls and clone size come straight from that table; D and trimming were deduced from the DNA. Here the sample spans about 75,000 clones, more than 70% being singletons. V and J are TRBV12-5 and TRBJ2-2, with D unresolved. The sequence was obtained from a human donor in a cohort sampled during active COVID-19. The sample comprised peripheral blood. The CDR3 DNA reads as TGTGCTAGTGGTTTGGTAGGCGGCACCGGGGAGCTGTTTTTT. This sequence encodes CASGLVGGTGELFF.